A single T cell receptor beta chain is shown here with its context. These data are taken from a study of blood T cell repertoires in COVID-19. Study in general: The United States, Italy and Spain were the sources of the acute and convalescent COVID-19 samples. PBMCs, B-cell-depleted T cells, or T cells were the source of the cDNA or gDNA that made up the material.

The CDR3 spans 16 residues. CDR1 and CDR2 (germline): MNHEY, SMNVEV (reference sequence). With 5 bases clipped from V and 0 bases from J, the junction kept 7 bases outside the gene matches. Authors' processing steps: Researchers report that nucleated cell counts were estimated from reference gene primer amplification. This table comes from immunoSEQ multiplex PCR, and its TCRdb copy is limited to in-frame clones, with some not included. V, J and clone size reflect that table, while D and trimming were determined from the DNA. The sample holds about 260,000 clones, roughly 86% seen once. The sample comprised peripheral blood. The rearrangement links TRBV27 to TRBJ2-7, with 10 bases identical to TRBD2. The TCR was taken from a human donor in a cohort sampled during active COVID-19. As DNA, the CDR3 is TGTGCCAGCAGTATTAGCGGGAGGCCCTACTCCTACGAGCAGTACTTC. This translates into CASSISGRPYSYEQYF.